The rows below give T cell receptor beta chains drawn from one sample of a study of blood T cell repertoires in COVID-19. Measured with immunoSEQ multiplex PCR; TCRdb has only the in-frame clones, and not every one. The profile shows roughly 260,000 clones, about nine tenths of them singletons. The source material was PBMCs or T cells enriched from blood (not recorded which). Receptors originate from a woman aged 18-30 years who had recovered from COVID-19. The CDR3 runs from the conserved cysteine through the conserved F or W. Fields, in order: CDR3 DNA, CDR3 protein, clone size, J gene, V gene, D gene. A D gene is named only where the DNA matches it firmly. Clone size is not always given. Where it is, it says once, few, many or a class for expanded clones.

DNA: TGTGCCAGTAGTATGGGGACAGCAGACTCCTACGAGCAGTACTTC
CDR3: CASSMGTADSYEQYF
size: .
J: TRBJ2-7
V: TRBV19
D: TRBD1

DNA: TGTGCCAGCAGTTCGCCGGGAGTACGAAATGAGCAGTTCTTC
CDR3: CASSSPGVRNEQFF
size: .
J: TRBJ2-1
V: TRBV28
D: .

DNA: TGTGCCAGCAGCCAAGACTCAGGGGACGTTGGAAACACCATATATTTT
CDR3: CASSQDSGDVGNTIYF
size: .
J: TRBJ1-3
V: TRBV4-2
D: .

DNA: TGTGCCAGCAGCTACACTGGCGGGGGGGTTGCTTTCTTT
CDR3: CASSYTGGGVAFF
size: few
J: TRBJ1-1
V: TRBV7-9
D: .

DNA: TGTGCTAGTGGTTTGACCCCCTCGACAGGGCCCTGGACCTATGGCTACACCTTC
CDR3: CASGLTPSTGPWTYGYTF
size: .
J: TRBJ1-2
V: TRBV12-5
D: TRBD1

DNA: TGTGCCAGCAGCTTAGTTTCAAAAGCCCATCAGCCCCAGCATTTT
CDR3: CASSLVSKAHQPQHF
size: .
J: TRBJ1-5
V: TRBV7-2
D: .

DNA: TGTGCCAGCAGTGATAACAGTATCCCGAACACTGAAGCTTTCTTT
CDR3: CASSDNSIPNTEAFF
size: .
J: TRBJ1-1
V: TRBV2
D: .

DNA: TGTGCCAGCAGGAAGGGACAGGGGGACAATGAGCAGTTCTTC
CDR3: CASRKGQGDNEQFF
size: .
J: TRBJ2-1
V: TRBV6-5
D: TRBD1

DNA: TGTGCCGGGAGGGGACGTCACGGCAATGAGCAGTTCTTC
CDR3: CAGRGRHGNEQFF
size: .
J: TRBJ2-1
V: TRBV2
D: TRBD2

DNA: TGTGCCAGCAGCCGGGGCGGAAACACCATATATTTT
CDR3: CASSRGGNTIYF
size: .
J: TRBJ1-3
V: TRBV4-2
D: .

DNA: TGTGCCAGCAGCACCGGGGAGCAAGTGGAGACCCAGTACTTC
CDR3: CASSTGEQVETQYF
size: .
J: TRBJ2-5
V: TRBV6-2/TRBV6-3
D: .

DNA: TGTGCCAGCAGTGGTCGACGCAGCGGGACCTACGAGCAGTACTTC
CDR3: CASSGRRSGTYEQYF
size: .
J: TRBJ2-7
V: TRBV2
D: TRBD2

DNA: TGCGCCAGCAGCTTGGCCCAGCTAGCTACCAACTACACCTTC
CDR3: CASSLAQLATNYTF
size: .
J: TRBJ1-2
V: TRBV5-1
D: .

DNA: TGTGCCAGCAGCACCCGGACAGGGAACACAGATACGCAGTATTTT
CDR3: CASSTRTGNTDTQYF
size: few
J: TRBJ2-3
V: TRBV13
D: TRBD1

DNA: TGTGCCAGCAGCGCTGGGGGACAGGGGGATAATCAGCCCCAGCATTTT
CDR3: CASSAGGQGDNQPQHF
size: .
J: TRBJ1-5
V: TRBV5-6
D: TRBD1

DNA: TGTGCCAGCAGCCCGACAGGGTCCCCCTACAATGAGCAGTTCTTC
CDR3: CASSPTGSPYNEQFF
size: .
J: TRBJ2-1
V: TRBV11-3
D: TRBD1

DNA: TGTGCCAGCAGTTTCGGGAGGGCAACGAGCGGCTACGAGCAGTACTTC
CDR3: CASSFGRATSGYEQYF
size: .
J: TRBJ2-7
V: TRBV2
D: TRBD2

DNA: TGTGCCAGTAGTATAGATGTTGGAGCGGGAGGGCCGAGTATAGGCACAGATACGCAGTATTTT
CDR3: CASSIDVGAGGPSIGTDTQYF
size: .
J: TRBJ2-3
V: TRBV19
D: TRBD2

DNA: TGTGCCAGCAGCCGTAGCGGGAGGGCAGGGGAAGAGCAGTTCTTC
CDR3: CASSRSGRAGEEQFF
size: .
J: TRBJ2-1
V: TRBV3-1/TRBV3-2
D: TRBD2

DNA: TGTGCCATCAGTGAAGGGGTGAACACCGGGGAGCTGTTTTTT
CDR3: CAISEGVNTGELFF
size: once
J: TRBJ2-2
V: TRBV10-3
D: .

DNA: TGTGCCAGCAGCACCCAAGACCCCGACATGCCCTCTGGAAACACCATATATTTT
CDR3: CASSTQDPDMPSGNTIYF
size: .
J: TRBJ1-3
V: TRBV11-3
D: .

DNA: TGTGCCAGCAGCCAAGGACGACACAACTATGGCTACACCTTC
CDR3: CASSQGRHNYGYTF
size: few
J: TRBJ1-2
V: TRBV4-2
D: .

DNA: TGTGCCAGCAGCTTGGCAGGGGGCACGGATGGCTACACCTTC
CDR3: CASSLAGGTDGYTF
size: .
J: TRBJ1-2
V: TRBV5-4
D: TRBD1

DNA: TGTGCCAGCGTGACAGGACACTCGACGGGGGAGCTGTTTTTT
CDR3: CASVTGHSTGELFF
size: .
J: TRBJ2-2
V: TRBV7-3
D: .

DNA: TGTGCCAGCAGCCACCGGACAGGGGATCAGCCCCAGCATTTT
CDR3: CASSHRTGDQPQHF
size: few
J: TRBJ1-5
V: TRBV3-1/TRBV3-2
D: TRBD1

DNA: TGTGCCAGCAGCTTAAGAGGCAGGGACTCTGGAAACACCATATATTTT
CDR3: CASSLRGRDSGNTIYF
size: .
J: TRBJ1-3
V: TRBV7-6
D: .

DNA: TGTGCCAGCAGCGGGCAAACAGGGGCGGGCTATGGCTACACCTTC
CDR3: CASSGQTGAGYGYTF
size: .
J: TRBJ1-2
V: TRBV9
D: TRBD1

DNA: TGTGCCACCAGTGATAGCGGGAGGGCCGTCTACGAGCAGTACTTC
CDR3: CATSDSGRAVYEQYF
size: .
J: TRBJ2-7
V: TRBV24-1
D: TRBD2

DNA: TGTGCCAGCAGCTTAGCGGGACAGGGGGTGAAAGATACGCAGTATTTT
CDR3: CASSLAGQGVKDTQYF
size: .
J: TRBJ2-3
V: TRBV7-6
D: TRBD1

DNA: TGTGCCAGCAGCTTGGGAGGGCGGCTTACTGAAGCTTTCTTT
CDR3: CASSLGGRLTEAFF
size: .
J: TRBJ1-1
V: TRBV5-8
D: .

DNA: TGTGCCAGCCGCCCAGGCGGGGGGACTACTGAAAAACTGTTTTTT
CDR3: CASRPGGGTTEKLFF
size: .
J: TRBJ1-4
V: TRBV6-6
D: .

DNA: TGTGCCAGTAGTGATCAGGGGAGCATGAGGGGCTACACCTTC
CDR3: CASSDQGSMRGYTF
size: .
J: TRBJ1-2
V: TRBV19
D: .

DNA: TGTGCCAGCAGCCCCGCTTGGGGACAGGGGGCTGGAACCATATATTTT
CDR3: CASSPAWGQGAGTIYF
size: .
J: TRBJ1-3
V: TRBV11-3
D: TRBD1

DNA: TGTGCCAGCAGTTTAGGGGGGTCTCAGCCCCAGCATTTT
CDR3: CASSLGGSQPQHF
size: .
J: TRBJ1-5
V: TRBV27
D: .

DNA: TGCAGCGCCCCGCGGGGGGCGAATAACTATGGCTACACCTTC
CDR3: CSAPRGANNYGYTF
size: .
J: TRBJ1-2
V: TRBV29-1
D: .

DNA: TGTGCCAGTAGTATTTCTAGAGATCAGCCCCAGCATTTT
CDR3: CASSISRDQPQHF
size: .
J: TRBJ1-5
V: TRBV19
D: .

DNA: TGTGCCACCAGTGAGCTCACCGGGACTAGCGGGAGGCCAAAGGATACGCAGTATTTT
CDR3: CATSELTGTSGRPKDTQYF
size: .
J: TRBJ2-3
V: TRBV24-1
D: TRBD2

DNA: TGCAGCGTTGAAGGCGGAACTAGCGGGACCTTCTACGAGCAGTACTTC
CDR3: CSVEGGTSGTFYEQYF
size: .
J: TRBJ2-7
V: TRBV29-1
D: TRBD2

DNA: TGTGCCATCAGTGAAGCTACTCCCCCCTACAATGAGCAGTTCTTC
CDR3: CAISEATPPYNEQFF
size: .
J: TRBJ2-1
V: TRBV10-3
D: .

DNA: TGCGCCAGCAGCTTAAAAGCGGGAGACACCTACGAGCAGTACTTC
CDR3: CASSLKAGDTYEQYF
size: .
J: TRBJ2-7
V: TRBV5-1
D: TRBD2